These 16 T cell receptor beta chains originate from one sample sequenced in a study of monozygotic twins with inflammatory bowel disease (dated by TCRdb to between 2018 and 2021). Library creation used 5' RACE. TCRdb names Illumina HiSeq 2500 as the instrument used. TCRdb reanalyzed the reads, keeping one entry per CDR3 protein sequence and omitting DNA. The sample's table covers around 230,000 distinct CDR3 sequences. The top ten clones comprise approximately 1.5% of the sample. Source material: blood. The source of these receptors is a human donor with ulcerative colitis or Crohn's disease, or a healthy co-twin of an affected twin (not recorded which).

V is TRBV20-1 and J is TRBJ1-4; TCRdb's assignment of TRBD1 cannot be checked, as there is no DNA. CDR3 length equals 11 residues. The germline V gene encodes CDR1 DFQATT and CDR2 SNEGSKA (reference sequence). The chain's CDR3 is CSAIRGEKLFF.

This chain uses TRBV7-2 with TRBJ2-7. The germline gives CDR1 SGHTA, CDR2 FQGNSA. CDR3 length equals 14 residues. The CDR3 sequence: CASSLGGNSYEQYF.

The chain joins TRBV29-1 to TRBJ2-5; the TCRdb D gene call, TRBD2, has no DNA to confirm it. The CDR3 sequence is 15 residues long. Germline CDR1 is SQVTM and CDR2 is ANQGSEA. CDR3 residues: CSGTLAEGYGETQYF.

This chain connects TRBV7-6 to TRBJ2-7; the D call from TCRdb, TRBD1, cannot be confirmed without DNA. Germline lookup yields CDR1 SGHVS and CDR2 FNYEAQ. The CDR3 contains 15 residues. The CDR3 here is CASSLMAEPGDEQYF.

The gene calls are TRBV5-1 and TRBJ2-1; TCRdb reports TRBD1, a call that lacks DNA to check it against. CDR1 SGHRS and CDR2 YFSETQ come from the germline V gene. The CDR3 has 14 residues. The CDR3 loop reads CASSLEHPGGVQFF.

The chain carries TRBV3-1 and TRBJ1-3. CDR1 LGHDT and CDR2 YNNKEL come from the germline V gene (reference sequence). The CDR3 totals 14 residues. CDR3 in amino acids: CASSSGRHGNTIYF.

This rearrangement joins TRBV28 to TRBJ2-7; TCRdb reports TRBD1, a call that lacks DNA to check it against. Germline V gives CDR1 MDHEN, CDR2 SYDVKM. The CDR3 covers 16 residues. The CDR3 is CASSPSIGQGIKEQYF.

V and J are TRBV20-1 and TRBJ1-2. Germline CDR1 DFQATT, CDR2 SNEGSKA (reference sequence). This CDR3 comprises 12 residues. CDR3 protein: CSAPNMNYGYTF.

The chain couples TRBV10-1 to TRBJ2-2; TCRdb reports TRBD1, a call that lacks DNA to check it against. The CDR3 totals 13 residues. Germline lookup yields CDR1 WNHNN and CDR2 SYGVQD (reference sequence). CDR3 sequence reads: CASSLTVTGELFF.

The chain carries TRBV12-3 or TRBV12-4 and TRBJ1-3; with no DNA, the TCRdb D assignment of TRBD1 cannot be verified. The CDR3 sequence is 14 residues long. CDR3 sequence: CATRRGHSGNTIYF.

The CDR3 protein is CASSTRDSTDTQYF. V gene TRBV6-1 combines with J gene TRBJ2-3; TCRdb's D call of TRBD2 is untestable without DNA. CDR1 and CDR2 from the germline V gene are MNHNS and SASEGT. The CDR3 totals 14 residues.

The chain uses TRBV12-3 or TRBV12-4 and TRBJ1-3. The CDR3 loop spans 12 amino acids. CDR3 protein: CASSLDGNTIYF.

The CDR3 loop reads CATSREGGAQYF. This sequence joins TRBV15 and TRBJ2-3; the TRBD1 assignment by TCRdb is unverifiable without DNA. This CDR3 has 12 amino acids. Germline CDR1 is LNHNV and CDR2 is YYDKDF (reference sequence).

The chain combines TRBV18 with TRBJ1-5. Germline CDR1 and CDR2: KGHSH and LQKENI. The length of the CDR3 is 16 residues. The chain's CDR3 is CASSPRQGPSRQPQHF.

J is TRBJ2-5 and V is TRBV28. Germline assignment: CDR1 MDHEN and CDR2 SYDVKM. The length of the CDR3 is 14 residues. CDR3 region: CASSLVGPKETQYF.

The CDR3 sequence: CASSLSDRNYGYTF. The chain joins TRBV7-9 to TRBJ1-2. Germline V CDR1 and CDR2: SEHNR, FQNEAQ (reference sequence). The CDR3 consists of 14 residues.